This TCR beta chain was recovered during a study of T cell changes during pregnancy in multiple sclerosis. TCRdb keeps only in-frame clones here, not all; method: immunoSEQ multiplex PCR. The sample holds 85,000 to 100,000 clones, 85% to 95% seen once. V was shortened by 0 bases and J by 1 base, with 7 bases between the two germline ends. The CDR3 covers 14 residues. CDR1 is LGHNA and CDR2 is YNFKEQ in the germline V gene. The clonotype was recovered from a female donor with multiple sclerosis, enrolled in a pregnancy study. This chain links TRBV4-2 with TRBJ2-7, with D unresolved. This material consisted of peripheral blood, taken in the first trimester of pregnancy. The CDR3 coding sequence is TGTGCCAGCAGCCAAGATACCGGTTCCTACGAGCAGTACTTC. Amino acids: CASSQDTGSYEQYF.